The 6 T cell receptor beta chains below all came from one sample that was sequenced in a study of cytomegalovirus exposure and HLA in healthy donors. 13 Jbeta primers and 60 Vbeta primers were used for the PCR. Produced via immunoSEQ multiplex PCR; TCRdb's table is partial and in-frame only. The table includes about 150,000 clones, 65% to 80% detected once. Sequencing was carried out using PBMCs. These receptors all come from a human donor in good health.

The rearrangement links TRBV10-3 to TRBJ2-2, with 7 bases lining up with TRBD1. Germline lookup yields CDR1 ENHRY and CDR2 SYGVKD. The CDR3 is 14 residues long. V shed 4 bases, J shed 7 bases, and the junction held 6 bases outside the gene matches. CDR3 in DNA: TGTGCCATCAGTGTGGACAGGTCTAACGGGGAGCTGTTTTTT. Amino acids: CAISVDRSNGELFF.

The chain couples TRBV5-4 to TRBJ2-7; possible D gene TRBD1, 5 bases. This CDR3 has 12 amino acids. The germline CDR1 and CDR2 sequences are SGHNT and YYREEE (reference sequence). Trimming stripped 3 bases from V and 7 bases from J, with 11 bases between. The DNA for the CDR3 is TGTGCCAGCAGCTCGCTGGGGCGGGAGCAGTACTTC. Translated: CASSSLGREQYF. The full variable domain, its missing parts supplied by reference TRBV5-4 and TRBJ2-7, is ETGVTQSPTHLIKTRGQQVTLRCSSQSGHNTVSWYQQALGQGPQFIFQYYREEENGRGNFPPRFSGLQFPNYSSELNVNALELDDSALYLCASSSLGREQYFGPGTRLTVT.

The chain recombines TRBV7-2 with TRBJ1-2; TRBD1 agrees at 8 bases. CDR1 is SGHTA, CDR2 FQGNSA, per germline. CDR3 length: 15 residues. V dropped 5 bases and J dropped 7; count of bases not matched to a gene: 12. The CDR3 sequence is CASSPTGAALAGYTF. The CDR3 DNA reads TGTGCCAGCAGCCCGACAGGGGCTGCTCTGGCTGGCTACACCTTC.

Regarding this clone: This same CDR3 is encoded by further DNA sequences in the sample. The V gene is TRBV5-6, the J gene TRBJ1-3; no firm D call. V lost 0 bases, J lost 7 bases, and 11 bases lay in between. This CDR3 spans 14 amino acids. Germline CDR1 reads SGHDT; CDR2 reads YYEEEE. The CDR3 loop reads CASSLAGRTNTIYF. DNA for the CDR3: TGTGCCAGCAGCTTGGCGGGGAGGACGAACACCATATATTTT.

The genes are TRBV27 and TRBJ2-3; D is possibly TRBD1 (5 bases). Looked up from germline, CDR1 is MNHEY and CDR2 is SMNVEV (reference sequence). The CDR3 totals 17 residues. V lost 4 bases and J 2 bases, leaving 19 bases between the germline ends. The CDR3 loop reads CASSSQGAPGSTDTQYF. Here the CDR3 DNA reads TGTGCCAGCAGTTCTCAGGGTGCCCCAGGATCCACAGATACGCAGTATTTT.

Only one count was recorded for this clone. V usage is TRBV5-5 and J usage is TRBJ1-5; D is unclear. The CDR3 covers 13 residues. Trimming removed 0 bases at V and 5 bases at J, with 6 bases between. Germline values: CDR1 SGHKS, CDR2 YYEKEE (reference sequence). CDR3 loop: CASSLDRYQPQHF. The CDR3 coding sequence is TGTGCCAGCAGCTTGGACAGATATCAGCCCCAGCATTTT.